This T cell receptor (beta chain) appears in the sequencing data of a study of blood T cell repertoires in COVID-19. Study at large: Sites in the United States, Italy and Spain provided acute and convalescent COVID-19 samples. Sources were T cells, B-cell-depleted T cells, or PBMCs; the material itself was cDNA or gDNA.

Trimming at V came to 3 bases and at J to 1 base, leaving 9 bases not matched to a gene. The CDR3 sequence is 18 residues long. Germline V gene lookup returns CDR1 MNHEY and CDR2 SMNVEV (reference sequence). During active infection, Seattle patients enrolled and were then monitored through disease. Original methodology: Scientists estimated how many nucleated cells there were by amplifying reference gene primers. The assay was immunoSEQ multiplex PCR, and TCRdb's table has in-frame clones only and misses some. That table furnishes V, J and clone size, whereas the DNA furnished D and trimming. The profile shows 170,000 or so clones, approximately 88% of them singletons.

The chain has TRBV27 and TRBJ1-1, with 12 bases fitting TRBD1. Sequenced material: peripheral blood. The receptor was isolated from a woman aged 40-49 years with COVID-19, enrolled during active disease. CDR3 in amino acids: CASSFSWDRGLSNTEAFF. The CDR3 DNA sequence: TGTGCCAGCAGTTTCTCGTGGGACAGGGGGCTCTCGAACACTGAAGCTTTCTTT.